The rows below give T cell receptor beta chains drawn from one sample of a study of T cell responses to AZD1222 COVID-19 vaccine. The method was immunoSEQ multiplex PCR; TCRdb's version includes in-frame clones alone and lacks a portion of them. This table has more than 250,000 clones, over 85% appearing once. The sample here was peripheral blood, taken on day 0 of AZD1222 vaccination. These receptor sequences come from an adult in good health. Both conserved end residues are part of each CDR3. Fields, in order: clone size, J gene, V gene, D gene, CDR3 protein, CDR3 DNA. A D gene is named only where the DNA matches it firmly. Size is omitted from some rows. Given values are once, few, many or a class for expanded clones.

clone_size: once; j_call: TRBJ2-7; v_call: TRBV2; d_call: -; cdr3_aa: CASSDVPRDEQYF; cdr3_nt: TGTGCCAGCAGTGATGTGCCGAGGGACGAGCAGTACTTC
clone_size: few; j_call: TRBJ2-5; v_call: TRBV5-4; d_call: TRBD1; cdr3_aa: CASSGGQSETQYF; cdr3_nt: TGTGCCAGCAGCGGGGGACAGTCGGAGACCCAGTACTTC
clone_size: -; j_call: TRBJ1-1; v_call: TRBV12-3/TRBV12-4; d_call: -; cdr3_aa: CASSFLERTEAFF; cdr3_nt: TGTGCCAGCAGTTTTTTGGAGCGCACTGAAGCTTTCTTT
clone_size: -; j_call: TRBJ1-2; v_call: TRBV15; d_call: -; cdr3_aa: CATSRGLSDRYGYTF; cdr3_nt: TGTGCCACCAGCAGAGGCCTCTCGGACCGCTATGGCTACACCTTC
clone_size: -; j_call: TRBJ2-2; v_call: TRBV19; d_call: TRBD1; cdr3_aa: CASSITGGGGELFF; cdr3_nt: TGTGCCAGTAGTATCACAGGGGGCGGCGGGGAGCTGTTTTTT
clone_size: few; j_call: TRBJ1-3; v_call: TRBV6-5; d_call: TRBD1; cdr3_aa: CASWDRASGNTIYF; cdr3_nt: TGTGCCAGCTGGGACAGGGCATCTGGAAACACCATATATTTT
clone_size: -; j_call: TRBJ2-1; v_call: TRBV3-1/TRBV3-2; d_call: TRBD2; cdr3_aa: CASSQDMLAGNEQFF; cdr3_nt: TGTGCCAGCAGCCAAGATATGCTAGCGGGGAATGAGCAGTTCTTC
clone_size: -; j_call: TRBJ2-3; v_call: TRBV18; d_call: -; cdr3_aa: CASSPDSLTDTQYF; cdr3_nt: TGTGCCAGCTCACCGGACAGCCTCACAGATACGCAGTATTTT
clone_size: once; j_call: TRBJ1-6; v_call: TRBV11-2; d_call: -; cdr3_aa: CASTSGPNNSPLHF; cdr3_nt: TGTGCCAGCACCTCGGGACCAAACAATTCACCCCTCCACTTT
clone_size: -; j_call: TRBJ2-2; v_call: TRBV18; d_call: TRBD2; cdr3_aa: CASSAGRADTGELFF; cdr3_nt: TGTGCCAGCTCTGCGGGGAGGGCCGACACCGGGGAGCTGTTTTTT
clone_size: -; j_call: TRBJ1-4; v_call: TRBV18; d_call: TRBD1; cdr3_aa: CASSSGTGLEKLFF; cdr3_nt: TGTGCCAGCTCCTCGGGGACAGGGCTTGAAAAACTGTTTTTT
clone_size: -; j_call: TRBJ2-2; v_call: TRBV5-1; d_call: TRBD2; cdr3_aa: CASSLVSSGPGAGELFF; cdr3_nt: TGCGCCAGCAGCTTGGTATCTAGCGGGCCCGGGGCCGGGGAGCTGTTTTTT
clone_size: once; j_call: TRBJ1-1; v_call: TRBV2; d_call: -; cdr3_aa: CASSLGVPEAFF; cdr3_nt: TGTGCCAGCAGTCTGGGGGTCCCTGAAGCTTTCTTT
clone_size: -; j_call: TRBJ1-2; v_call: TRBV3-1/TRBV3-2; d_call: -; cdr3_aa: CASSLGLSRGGYTF; cdr3_nt: TGTGCCAGCAGCCTGGGACTCTCCAGAGGGGGCTACACCTTC
clone_size: -; j_call: TRBJ1-2; v_call: TRBV10-3; d_call: -; cdr3_aa: CAISERGRESYGYTF; cdr3_nt: TGTGCCATCAGTGAAAGGGGGAGGGAGAGCTATGGCTACACCTTC
clone_size: -; j_call: TRBJ2-7; v_call: TRBV7-3; d_call: -; cdr3_aa: CASSLAPGQSYEQYF; cdr3_nt: TGTGCCAGCAGCTTGGCCCCCGGACAGAGCTACGAGCAGTACTTC
clone_size: -; j_call: TRBJ2-1; v_call: TRBV21-1; d_call: -; cdr3_aa: CASSKEGGPPNEQFF; cdr3_nt: TGTGCCAGCAGCAAGGAGGGGGGCCCCCCCAATGAGCAGTTCTTC
clone_size: -; j_call: TRBJ2-5; v_call: TRBV10-1; d_call: -; cdr3_aa: CASPWWRGRQETQYF; cdr3_nt: TGCGCCAGCCCCTGGTGGAGGGGGCGACAAGAGACCCAGTACTTC
clone_size: -; j_call: TRBJ2-1; v_call: TRBV6-5; d_call: -; cdr3_aa: CASRKRTGDNEQFF; cdr3_nt: TGTGCCAGCAGAAAACGAACGGGGGACAATGAGCAGTTCTTC
clone_size: once; j_call: TRBJ2-2; v_call: TRBV6-5; d_call: TRBD1; cdr3_aa: CASSYSRTGGTGELFF; cdr3_nt: TGTGCCAGCAGTTACTCCCGGACAGGGGGCACCGGGGAGCTGTTTTTT
clone_size: few; j_call: TRBJ2-7; v_call: TRBV12-3/TRBV12-4; d_call: TRBD2; cdr3_aa: CASRLAGGREQYF; cdr3_nt: TGTGCCAGCAGACTAGCGGGAGGACGCGAGCAGTACTTC
clone_size: -; j_call: TRBJ1-3; v_call: TRBV2; d_call: -; cdr3_aa: CASSPDEVSGNTIYF; cdr3_nt: TGTGCCAGCAGCCCCGATGAGGTCTCTGGAAACACCATATATTTT
clone_size: -; j_call: TRBJ1-1; v_call: TRBV2; d_call: -; cdr3_aa: CASSTGTEAFF; cdr3_nt: TGTGCCAGCAGTACAGGCACTGAAGCTTTCTTT
clone_size: -; j_call: TRBJ2-2; v_call: TRBV7-3; d_call: -; cdr3_aa: CASSLRRGELFF; cdr3_nt: TGTGCCAGCAGCTTACGGAGGGGGGAGCTGTTTTTT
clone_size: -; j_call: TRBJ1-2; v_call: TRBV3-1/TRBV3-2; d_call: -; cdr3_aa: CASSHNSNYGYTF; cdr3_nt: TGTGCCAGCAGCCATAACAGTAACTATGGCTACACCTTC
clone_size: -; j_call: TRBJ1-2; v_call: TRBV19; d_call: -; cdr3_aa: CASSKGGVGYTF; cdr3_nt: TGTGCCAGTAGTAAAGGAGGCGTGGGCTACACCTTC
clone_size: -; j_call: TRBJ2-7; v_call: TRBV5-5; d_call: -; cdr3_aa: CASSFWAYEQYF; cdr3_nt: TGTGCCAGCAGCTTCTGGGCCTACGAGCAGTACTTC
clone_size: -; j_call: TRBJ1-2; v_call: TRBV5-5; d_call: TRBD1; cdr3_aa: CASSSTGDDGYTF; cdr3_nt: TGTGCCAGCAGCAGTACAGGGGATGATGGCTACACCTTC
clone_size: -; j_call: TRBJ2-7; v_call: TRBV11-3; d_call: -; cdr3_aa: CASSFGPLGEQYF; cdr3_nt: TGTGCCAGCAGCTTCGGACCCCTGGGCGAGCAGTACTTC
clone_size: -; j_call: TRBJ1-5; v_call: TRBV4-1; d_call: -; cdr3_aa: CASSLTDNSNQPQHF; cdr3_nt: TGCGCCAGCAGCCTTACAGATAATAGCAATCAGCCCCAGCATTTT
clone_size: -; j_call: TRBJ2-2; v_call: TRBV19; d_call: -; cdr3_aa: CASSIVENTGELFF; cdr3_nt: TGTGCCAGTAGTATAGTAGAGAACACCGGGGAGCTGTTTTTT